Below, 14 T cell receptor beta chains from the same sample are listed, as sequenced in a study of blood T cell repertoires in COVID-19 (dated by TCRdb to 2019 to 2021). Libraries were constructed by the immunoSEQ multiplex PCR assay. Drawn from immuneACCESS, this table holds only the in-frame rearrangements with V and J called that TCRdb kept. Clones are partly lost; checked studies trace under half to an unresolved V gene and leave the rest unexplained. The sample has about 250,000 clones on record, about 85% of them singletons. Of the sample, roughly 3% is held by the ten largest clones. What was sequenced was peripheral blood. These receptors originate from a man aged 18 to 30 with active or convalescent COVID-19.

V and J are TRBV6-2 or TRBV6-3 and TRBJ1-1; 7 bases align to TRBD1. Germline CDR1 MNHEY, CDR2 SVGEGT. V dropped 4 bases and J dropped 0; count of bases not matched to a gene: 17. The CDR3 spans 19 residues. CDR3 residues: CASSFALRQGNLLNTEAFF. The CDR3 nucleotides are TGTGCCAGCAGTTTCGCCCTCAGACAGGGAAATCTCTTGAACACTGAAGCTTTCTTT.

The chain has TRBV7-8 and TRBJ1-5; D is unresolved. V lost 1 base and J lost 0, with 7 bases in between. Germline values: CDR1 SGHVS, CDR2 FQNEAQ. This CDR3 comprises 15 residues. The CDR3 DNA is TGTGCCAGCAGCTTAGGCAGTATTAGCAATCAGCCCCAGCATTTT. Amino acids: CASSLGSISNQPQHF.

This chain uses TRBV28 with TRBJ1-1; D perhaps matches TRBD1 (6 bases). There are 13 residues in the CDR3. With 4 bases removed from V and 4 bases from J, the gap between germline ends came to 10 bases. Germline V CDR1 and CDR2: MDHEN, SYDVKM. The CDR3 nucleotides read TGTGCCAGCAGTTCAGACAGGATCACTGAAGCTTTCTTT. This codes for CASSSDRITEAFF. The variable domain in full, completed from reference TRBV28 and TRBJ1-1, reads DVKVTQSSRYLVKRTGEKVFLECVQDMDHENMFWYRQDPGLGLRLIYFSYDVKMKEKGDIPEGYSVSREKKERFSLILESASTNQTSMYLCASSSDRITEAFFGQGTRLTVV.

The rearrangement uses TRBV27 and TRBJ1-2; no definite D call. Trimming shortened V by 2 bases and J by 1 base, and 8 bases separated the two germline ends. The CDR3 totals 14 residues. The germline CDR1 and CDR2 sequences are MNHEY and SMNVEV (reference sequence). The CDR3 spells CASSLSAINYGYTF. The DNA of the CDR3 is TGTGCCAGCAGTTTAAGTGCGATTAACTATGGCTACACCTTC.

The gene calls are TRBV4-3 and TRBJ1-1, with 10 bases that match TRBD1. The junction had 6 bases not matched to a gene; V was cut back by 3 bases and J by 5 bases. This CDR3 is built from 15 residues. The germline V gene encodes CDR1 LGHNA and CDR2 YSLEER. The DNA for the CDR3 is TGCGCCAGCAGCCAGGGGGGACAGGGGTATACTGAAGCTTTCTTT. Protein sequence: CASSQGGQGYTEAFF.

The chain couples TRBV9 to TRBJ2-3; TRBD1 might be the D (5 bases). V dropped 4 bases and J dropped 2 bases, with 17 bases sitting between them. CDR1 is SGDLS, CDR2 YYNGEE, per germline. The CDR3 consists of 16 residues. CDR3: CASSYWNGRDTDTQYF. For the CDR3, the DNA is TGTGCCAGCAGCTATTGGAATGGCAGGGACACAGATACGCAGTATTTT.

With regard to this clone: The same CDR3 also results from other DNA sequences found in this sample. The gene calls are TRBV4-3 and TRBJ1-2, with 7 bases matching TRBD1. The V and J ends lost 1 base and 5 bases, in that order; junction bases with no gene match: 4. There are 14 residues in the CDR3. CDR1 and CDR2 from the germline V gene are LGHNA and YSLEER. The CDR3 sequence is CASSQGQGSYGYTF. The CDR3 bases are TGCGCCAGCAGCCAAGGACAGGGCTCTTATGGCTACACCTTC.

The chain carries TRBV9 and TRBJ2-5; D is possibly TRBD2 (6 bases). The V end lost 5 bases, the J end lost 2 bases, and 7 bases lay between the germline ends. CDR3 size: 12 residues. Per germline, CDR1 SGDLS and CDR2 YYNGEE. CDR3 protein: CASSSGQETQYF. The DNA of the CDR3 is TGTGCCAGCAGTAGCGGACAAGAGACCCAGTACTTC.

The genes are TRBV5-1 and TRBJ1-2; no clear D gene. Trimming left V 0 bases short and J 0 bases short, with 12 bases between. CDR1 is SGHRS and CDR2 is YFSETQ in the germline V gene. The CDR3 consists of 16 residues. In DNA, the CDR3 is TGCGCCAGCAGCTTGGCGGTTTCTCAAACTAACTATGGCTACACCTTC. Its translation is CASSLAVSQTNYGYTF.

The genes are TRBV5-6 and TRBJ1-2; 8 nucleotides agree with TRBD1. After removal of 4 bases from V and 3 bases from J, the junction contained 2 bases not matched to a gene. Germline V gene lookup returns CDR1 SGHDT and CDR2 YYEEEE. The CDR3 totals 13 residues. CDR3 bases: TGTGCCAGCAGCGTGGACAGGGACTATGGCTACACCTTC. Translated: CASSVDRDYGYTF.

The chain couples TRBV6-5 to TRBJ2-1; D ambiguous. V was pared by 6 bases and J by 10 bases, with 10 bases between. Germline assignment: CDR1 MNHEY and CDR2 SVGAGI. This CDR3 has 11 residues. CDR3 protein: CASSLGLEQFF. CDR3 DNA: TGTGCCAGCAGCCTGGGCCTCGAGCAGTTCTTC.

This chain joins TRBV7-9 and TRBJ1-4, with 7 nucleotides matching TRBD1. The CDR3 is 16 amino acids. V was clipped by 3 bases and J by 0 bases; unmatched bases: 4. CDR1 SEHNR and CDR2 FQNEAQ come from the germline V gene (reference sequence). CDR3 sequence: CASSFDRVTTNEKLFF. The CDR3 nucleotides read TGTGCCAGCAGCTTTGACAGGGTCACAACTAATGAAAAACTGTTTTTT.

The chain employs TRBV6-2 or TRBV6-3 and TRBJ2-3; TRBD2 is a possible D gene (6 bases). The CDR3 extends over 15 amino acids. V lost 2 bases, J lost 1 base, and 10 bases lay in between. Germline-derived CDR1 and CDR2 are MNHEY and SVGEGT. The CDR3 here is CASSYIGGGTDTQYF. The CDR3 coding sequence is TGTGCCAGCAGTTACATCGGGGGAGGCACAGATACGCAGTATTTT.

The genes are TRBV19 and TRBJ1-5; D call uncertain. The length of the CDR3 is 13 residues. Trimming cost V 3 bases and J 5 bases, with 8 bases left between them. The germline CDR1 and CDR2 sequences are LNHDA and SQIVND (reference sequence). The CDR3 is CASSILSDQPQHF. CDR3 nucleotides: TGTGCCAGTAGTATTTTATCCGATCAGCCCCAGCATTTT.